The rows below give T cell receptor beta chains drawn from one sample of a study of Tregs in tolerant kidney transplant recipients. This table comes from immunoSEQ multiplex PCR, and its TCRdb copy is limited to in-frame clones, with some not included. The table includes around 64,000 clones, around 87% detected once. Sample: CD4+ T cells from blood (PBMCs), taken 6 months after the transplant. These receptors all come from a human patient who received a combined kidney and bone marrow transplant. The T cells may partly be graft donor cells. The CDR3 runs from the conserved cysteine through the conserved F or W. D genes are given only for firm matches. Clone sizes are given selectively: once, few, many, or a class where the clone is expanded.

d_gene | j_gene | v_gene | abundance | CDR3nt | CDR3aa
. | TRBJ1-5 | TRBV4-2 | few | TGTGCCAGCAGCCCGACCGGCGCGGGCTATAGCAATCAGCCCCAGCATTTT | CASSPTGAGYSNQPQHF
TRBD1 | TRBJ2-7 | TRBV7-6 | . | TGTGCCAGCAGCTCAAACAGGGGCGCCGTTCCCTACGAGCAGTACTTC | CASSSNRGAVPYEQYF
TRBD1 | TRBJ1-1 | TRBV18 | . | TGTGCCAGCTCACCGTTAAAGGACAGGGGGAACACTGAAGCTTTCTTT | CASSPLKDRGNTEAFF
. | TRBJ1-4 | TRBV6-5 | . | TGTGCCAGCAGTGACTCGAGGAAGCAAAAACTGTTTTTT | CASSDSRKQKLFF
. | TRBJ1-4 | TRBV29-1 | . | TGCAGCGTTGTTCTGAGCGAAAAACTGTTTTTT | CSVVLSEKLFF
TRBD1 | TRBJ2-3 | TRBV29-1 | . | TGCAGCGCTGGGGGGACAGGGCCAACAGATACGCAGTATTTT | CSAGGTGPTDTQYF
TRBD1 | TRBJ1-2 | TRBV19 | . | TGTGCCAGTAGTACGAGGGACAGGTTCTTTAACTATGGCTACACCTTC | CASSTRDRFFNYGYTF
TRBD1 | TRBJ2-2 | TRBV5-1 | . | TGCGCCAGCAGCATCGACAGGGGATCCGGGGAGCTGTTTTTT | CASSIDRGSGELFF
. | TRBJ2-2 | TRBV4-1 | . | TGCGCCAGCAGCCAAGATTCCGGGGTAACCGGGGAGCTGTTTTTT | CASSQDSGVTGELFF
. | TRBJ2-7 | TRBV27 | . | TGTGCCAGCAGTGTTCGGGGTATAGAGTACGAGCAGTACTTC | CASSVRGIEYEQYF
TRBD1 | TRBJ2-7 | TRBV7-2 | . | TGTGCCAGCAGCCTAACGACAGGGTCCCACGAGCAGTACTTC | CASSLTTGSHEQYF
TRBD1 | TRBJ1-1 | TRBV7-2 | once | TGTGCCAGCAGCTTCACCCAGGGGGGCACTGAAGCTTTCTTT | CASSFTQGGTEAFF
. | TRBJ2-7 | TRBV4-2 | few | TGTGCCAGCAGCCGAGATAGGGGCGTAGCGGCCACCTACGAGCAGTACTTC | CASSRDRGVAATYEQYF
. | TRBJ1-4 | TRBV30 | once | TGTGCCTGGGGGAAGGGGGTTAATAATGAAAAACTGTTTTTT | CAWGKGVNNEKLFF
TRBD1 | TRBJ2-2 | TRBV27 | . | TGTGCCAGCAGTCCTCTCCCGGGACAGGCGGCCGGGGAGCTGTTTTTT | CASSPLPGQAAGELFF
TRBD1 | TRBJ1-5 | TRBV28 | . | TGTGCCAGCAGCCACCTCACAGGGGACCCGTCTTATAGCAATCAGCCCCAGCATTTT | CASSHLTGDPSYSNQPQHF